Below, 22 T cell receptor beta chains from the same sample are listed, as sequenced in a study of shared clonotypes between healthy human individuals (dated by TCRdb to 2018 to 2021). CD8 naive samples were CD45RO-negative cells positively selected for CCR7, giving a CD45RA+CCR7+ population that excluded TemRA cells. Library construction relied on the immunoSEQ multiplex PCR assay. TCRdb limited this immuneACCESS table to in-frame rearrangements with V and J called. A share of clones is missing; checked studies link under half to unresolved V genes, and the rest is unexplained. Recorded for this sample are some 2 million clones; about 95% of them occurred a single time. The ten most abundant clones make up about 1.1% of the sample. The sample taken for sequencing was naive CD8+ T cells sorted from blood. Per the publication, the cell subset or site label means: CD45RA+CCR7+. These receptors were obtained from a man younger than 35 in good health.

The chain carries TRBV19 and TRBJ2-5; 9 nucleotides match TRBD1. The ends lost 5 bases at V and 2 bases at J; junction bases unmatched: 9. The CDR3 runs to 16 residues. Germline CDR1 and CDR2: LNHDA and SQIVND (reference sequence). CDR3 sequence reads: CASSLGTGTLQETQYF. The CDR3 region has the DNA TGTGCCAGTAGTCTAGGGACAGGGACCCTTCAAGAGACCCAGTACTTC.

The chain employs TRBV6-6 and TRBJ2-3, with D unclear. The germline V gene encodes CDR1 MNHNY and CDR2 SVGAGI (reference sequence). With 5 bases removed from V and 6 bases from J, the gap between germline ends came to 9 bases. The CDR3 extends over 12 amino acids. CDR3 in DNA: TGTGCCAGCAGTACCTTAGGGGATACGCAGTATTTT. Translated, it gives CASSTLGDTQYF.

The chain recombines TRBV5-4 with TRBJ1-1; 11 positions agree with TRBD1. This CDR3 is built from 16 residues. The V segment lost 5 bases and the J segment 6 bases; nucleotides outside the gene matches: 12. CDR1 SGHNT and CDR2 YYREEE come from the germline V gene (reference sequence). The CDR3 spells CASSMDRGRVSPEAFF. Here the CDR3 DNA reads TGTGCCAGCAGTATGGACAGGGGGCGCGTCTCTCCTGAAGCTTTCTTT.

The genes are TRBV11-2 and TRBJ2-3; 9 bases align to TRBD2. Trimming cost V 5 bases and J 4 bases; bases outside gene matches: 10. The CDR3 extends over 16 amino acids. Germline V CDR1 and CDR2: SGHAT, FQNNGV. In nucleotides, the CDR3 is TGTGCCAGCAGCAGCCTCCGCGGGAGGGAAGCAGATACGCAGTATTTT. This sequence encodes CASSSLRGREADTQYF.

The chain combines TRBV4-1 with TRBJ2-7, with 11 bases that match TRBD2. The CDR3 consists of 17 residues. Unmatched junction bases numbered 10, after V lost 0 bases and J lost 6 bases. Germline CDR1 and CDR2: MGHRA and YSYEKL. The CDR3 DNA follows: TGCGCCAGCAGCCAAGAAAGTAGCGGGGGGGCAGTCCGCGAGCAGTACTTC. Translation: CASSQESSGGAVREQYF.

This rearrangement joins TRBV4-1 to TRBJ2-2; possible D gene TRBD2, 5 bases. The CDR3 contains 15 residues. V was trimmed by 1 base and J by 6 bases, leaving 12 bases between them. Germline V gives CDR1 MGHRA, CDR2 YSYEKL. The CDR3: CASSQAFGVPGELFF. The CDR3 region has the DNA TGCGCCAGCAGCCAAGCGTTCGGGGTTCCCGGGGAGCTGTTTTTT.

In its sample, this clone was seen once. The V and J genes are TRBV5-6 and TRBJ1-2; TRBD1 is a possible D gene (6 bases). The CDR3 spans 14 residues. Between the trimmed V and J ends, which lost 4 bases and 3 bases, there was a span of 13 bases. CDR1 is SGHDT, CDR2 YYEEEE, per germline. CDR3 protein: CASSPGSGDYGYTF. The CDR3 coding sequence is TGTGCCAGCAGCCCCGGGTCAGGGGACTATGGCTACACCTTC.

The chain is built from TRBV5-6 and TRBJ2-1; D might be TRBD2 (5 bases). Germline lookup yields CDR1 SGHDT and CDR2 YYEEEE. The CDR3 loop spans 16 amino acids. V was cut by 0 bases and J by 6 bases, with 16 bases left in between. The CDR3 loop reads CASSLEREITLNEQFF. The CDR3, as DNA: TGTGCCAGCAGCTTGGAACGGGAAATCACCCTCAATGAGCAGTTCTTC.

The chain has TRBV9 and TRBJ2-7; 11 positions agree with TRBD2. V was clipped by 0 bases and J by 6 bases; unmatched bases: 5. The CDR3 is made up of 15 amino acids. Germline CDR1 is SGDLS and CDR2 is YYNGEE. This CDR3 is CASSVGDLAGGEQYF. In DNA form, the CDR3 reads TGTGCCAGCAGCGTAGGTGACCTAGCGGGAGGCGAGCAGTACTTC.

The genes are TRBV4-1 and TRBJ2-7; D gene unclear. V lost 2 bases and J lost 0, with 5 bases in between. The germline V gene encodes CDR1 MGHRA and CDR2 YSYEKL. The CDR3 is made up of 13 amino acids. CDR3: CASSQPDSYEQYF. The CDR3 DNA sequence: TGCGCCAGCAGCCAACCTGACTCCTACGAGCAGTACTTC.

The V call is TRBV27, the J call TRBJ2-7; possibly TRBD1 for D (6 bases). Trimming removed 8 bases at V and 2 bases at J, with 10 bases between. The CDR3 runs to 12 residues. Germline V gene lookup returns CDR1 MNHEY and CDR2 SMNVEV (reference sequence). The CDR3 DNA sequence: TGTGCCAGCGGACAGCCTACCTACGAGCAGTACTTC. Translated: CASGQPTYEQYF.

The chain is built from TRBV18 and TRBJ1-1; TRBD1 is a possible D gene (5 bases). Germline assignment: CDR1 KGHSH and CDR2 LQKENI. The CDR3 has 15 amino acids. Trimming removed 6 bases at V and 3 bases at J, with 17 bases between. CDR3 protein: CASSQLRWGDTEAFF. Here the CDR3 DNA reads TGTGCCAGCTCCCAGCTCCGATGGGGGGACACTGAAGCTTTCTTT.

The chain joins TRBV7-9 to TRBJ2-7, with a possible D match to TRBD1 (6 bases). Germline V lookup: CDR1 SEHNR, CDR2 FQNEAQ (reference sequence). Deletions cut 4 bases from V and 0 bases from J, with 16 bases between. The CDR3 spans 16 residues. CDR3 DNA sequence: TGTGCCAGCAGCTCCACCCCCGGACAGCCCTCCTACGAGCAGTACTTC. It translates to CASSSTPGQPSYEQYF.

At least ten counts were recorded for this clone. Other nucleotide sequences from this sample produce the same CDR3. The chain links TRBV29-1 to TRBJ1-1; no clear D gene. V lost 4 bases and J lost 2, with 8 bases in between. Germline V gene sequence: CDR1 SQVTM, CDR2 ANQGSEA. The CDR3 spans 12 residues. The DNA of the CDR3 is TGCAGCGTTGGGAACAGAAACACTGAAGCTTTCTTT. Amino acids: CSVGNRNTEAFF.

The chain couples TRBV19 to TRBJ1-2; D not resolved. The CDR3 is 14 amino acids. The V gene's germline CDR1 is LNHDA and CDR2 SQIVND (reference sequence). V shed 3 bases and J shed 3 bases, with 11 bases lying between them. CDR3 nucleotides: TGTGCCAGTAGTATTCGCCAACAGTACTATGGCTACACCTTC. This translates into CASSIRQQYYGYTF.

V and J are TRBV28 and TRBJ2-7, with a weak D call TRBD1 (6 bases). The V and J ends lost 6 bases and 5 bases respectively, with 20 bases between them. The CDR3 runs 15 residues. The V gene's germline CDR1 is MDHEN and CDR2 SYDVKM. The CDR3 loop reads CASSFIQGSPDEQYF. CDR3 nucleotide sequence: TGTGCCAGCAGCTTTATACAGGGATCGCCCGACGAGCAGTACTTC.

The chain couples TRBV27 to TRBJ2-7; TRBD1 agrees at 12 bases. This CDR3 has 16 amino acids. The V and J ends lost 4 bases and 6 bases, in that order; junction bases with no gene match: 10. Per the germline V gene, CDR1 is MNHEY and CDR2 is SMNVEV (reference sequence). The CDR3 protein is CASSSGQGARLREQYF. In DNA, the CDR3 is TGTGCCAGCAGTTCGGGACAGGGGGCGAGGTTGCGCGAGCAGTACTTC.

The CDR3 nucleotides are TGTGCCAGCAGTGTGGGAGTCGGTTACGAGCAGTACTTC. It yields the protein CASSVGVGYEQYF. This chain connects TRBV7-3 to TRBJ2-7; D is possibly TRBD2 (5 bases). CDR3 length: 13 amino acids. V gave up 6 bases and J gave up 4 bases, with 13 bases separating them. Looked up from germline, CDR1 is SGHTA and CDR2 is FQGTGA. Based on the CDR3 plus reference TRBV7-3 and TRBJ2-7, the full variable domain is GAGVSQTPSNKVTEKGKYVELRCDPISGHTALYWYRQSLGQGPEFLIYFQGTGAADDSGLPNDRFFAVRPEGSVSTLKIQRTERGDSAVYLCASSVGVGYEQYFGPGTRLTVT.

This chain links TRBV10-3 with TRBJ1-1; D is possibly TRBD1 (6 bases). This CDR3 is built from 15 residues. Germline values: CDR1 ENHRY, CDR2 SYGVKD. The V end lost 6 bases, the J end lost 5 bases, and 19 bases lay between the germline ends. The CDR3 bases are TGTGCCATCAGCAGGGGAAGAGGTGGAGATACTGAAGCTTTCTTT. Protein: CAISRGRGGDTEAFF.

V is TRBV2 and J is TRBJ2-7; 9 bases agree with TRBD2. The V gene's germline CDR1 is SNHLY and CDR2 FYNNEI. After removal of 4 bases from V and 5 bases from J, the junction contained 9 bases not matched to a gene. The CDR3 consists of 15 residues. Here the CDR3 reads CASSGTGTSPHEQYF. CDR3 in DNA: TGTGCCAGCAGTGGCACCGGGACTAGCCCCCACGAGCAGTACTTC.

Points on this clone: At the DNA level, this CDR3 is encoded by other sequences in the same sample as well. J is TRBJ2-7 and V is TRBV5-4, with 7 bases aligning to TRBD2. Per the germline V gene, CDR1 is SGHNT and CDR2 is YYREEE (reference sequence). The V gene end was trimmed by 2 bases and the J gene end by 0 bases; junction bases not matched to a gene: 2. This CDR3 comprises 14 residues. In nucleotides, the CDR3 is TGTGCCAGCAGCTTTGGCGGGAGCTCCTACGAGCAGTACTTC. The encoded protein is CASSFGGSSYEQYF. Using reference TRBV5-4 and TRBJ2-7 for the parts outside the CDR3, the full variable domain is ETGVTQSPTHLIKTRGQQVTLRCSSQSGHNTVSWYQQALGQGPQFIFQYYREEENGRGNFPPRFSGLQFPNYSSELNVNALELDDSALYLCASSFGGSSYEQYFGPGTRLTVT.

This sequence joins TRBV11-2 and TRBJ2-7; 9 bases match TRBD2. This CDR3 has 13 amino acids. In germline, CDR1 is SGHAT, CDR2 FQNNGV. V lost 6 bases to trimming and J lost 4 bases; unmatched junction nucleotides: 4. Here the CDR3 reads CASRGLALYEQYF. The CDR3 DNA sequence: TGTGCCAGCAGGGGACTAGCCTTATACGAGCAGTACTTC.